The following is a T cell receptor beta chain sequence with its context. Germline V CDR1 and CDR2: MDHEN, SYDVKM. The CDR3 length is 13 residues. Trimming cost V 8 bases and J 2 bases, with 12 bases left between them. The sample originates from a study of T cell responses to AZD1222 COVID-19 vaccine. Measured with immunoSEQ multiplex PCR; TCRdb has only the in-frame clones, and not every one. This table holds over 150,000 clones, about 92% found once. The sequencing used peripheral blood, collected on day 0 of AZD1222 vaccination. The clonotype was recovered from an adult in good health. The V gene is TRBV28, the J gene TRBJ2-5; no firm D call. The CDR3 protein is CASGSPMQETQYF. The CDR3 DNA reads TGTGCCAGCGGATCCCCCATGCAAGAGACCCAGTACTTC.